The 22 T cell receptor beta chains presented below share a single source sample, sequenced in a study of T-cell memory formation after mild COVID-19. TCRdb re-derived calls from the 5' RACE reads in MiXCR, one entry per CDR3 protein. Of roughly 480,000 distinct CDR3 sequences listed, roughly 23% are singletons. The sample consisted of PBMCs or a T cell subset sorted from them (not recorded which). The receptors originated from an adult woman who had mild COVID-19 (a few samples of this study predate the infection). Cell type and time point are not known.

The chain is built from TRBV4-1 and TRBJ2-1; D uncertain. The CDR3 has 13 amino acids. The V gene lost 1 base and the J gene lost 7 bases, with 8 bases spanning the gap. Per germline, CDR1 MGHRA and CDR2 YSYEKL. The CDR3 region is CASSQGLSNEQFF. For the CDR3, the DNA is TGCGCCAGCAGCCAAGGGCTTTCAAATGAGCAGTTCTTC.

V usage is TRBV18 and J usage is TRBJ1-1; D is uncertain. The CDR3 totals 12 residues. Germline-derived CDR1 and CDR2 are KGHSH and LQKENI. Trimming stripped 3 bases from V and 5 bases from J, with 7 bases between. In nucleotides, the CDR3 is TGTGCCAGCTCACCCGTGAGGACTGAAGCTTTCTTT. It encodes CASSPVRTEAFF.

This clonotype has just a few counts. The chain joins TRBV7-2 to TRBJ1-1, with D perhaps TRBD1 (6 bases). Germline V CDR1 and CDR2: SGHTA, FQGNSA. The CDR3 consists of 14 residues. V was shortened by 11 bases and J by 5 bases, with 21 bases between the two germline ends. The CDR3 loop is CAGTPPGAGTEAFF. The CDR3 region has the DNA TGTGCCGGAACTCCTCCGGGGGCAGGGACTGAAGCTTTCTTT. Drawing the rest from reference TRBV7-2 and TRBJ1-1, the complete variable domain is GAGVSQSPSNKVTEKGKDVELRCDPISGHTALYWYRQSLGQGLEFLIYFQGNSAPDKSGLPSDRFSAERTGGSVSTLTIQRTQQEDSAVYLCAGTPPGAGTEAFFGQGTRLTVV.

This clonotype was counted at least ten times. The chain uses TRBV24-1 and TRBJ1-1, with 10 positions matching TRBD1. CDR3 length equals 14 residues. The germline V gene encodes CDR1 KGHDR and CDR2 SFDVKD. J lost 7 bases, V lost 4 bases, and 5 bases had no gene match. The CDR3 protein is CATSDRTGGDEAFF. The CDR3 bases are TGTGCCACCAGTGACCGGACAGGGGGAGATGAAGCTTTCTTT.

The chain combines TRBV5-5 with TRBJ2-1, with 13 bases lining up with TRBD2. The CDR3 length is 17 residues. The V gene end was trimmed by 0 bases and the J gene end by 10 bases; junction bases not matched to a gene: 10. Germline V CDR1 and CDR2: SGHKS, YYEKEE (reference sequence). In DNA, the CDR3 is TGTGCCAGCAGCTTGGCCAGGTGGACTAGCGGGGGAGGAGAGCAGTTCTTC. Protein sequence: CASSLARWTSGGGEQFF.

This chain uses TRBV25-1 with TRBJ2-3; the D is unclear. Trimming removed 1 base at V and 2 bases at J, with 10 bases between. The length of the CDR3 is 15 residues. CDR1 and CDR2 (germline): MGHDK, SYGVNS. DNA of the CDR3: TGTGCCAGCAGTGAATTTAGGCAGATCACAGATACGCAGTATTTT. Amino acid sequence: CASSEFRQITDTQYF.

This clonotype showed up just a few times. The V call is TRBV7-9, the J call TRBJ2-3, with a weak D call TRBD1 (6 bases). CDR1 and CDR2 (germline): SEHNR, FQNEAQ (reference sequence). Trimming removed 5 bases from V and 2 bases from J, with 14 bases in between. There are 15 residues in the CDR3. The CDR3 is CASSPGVQITDTQYF. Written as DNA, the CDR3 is TGTGCCAGCAGCCCAGGGGTCCAGATCACAGATACGCAGTATTTT. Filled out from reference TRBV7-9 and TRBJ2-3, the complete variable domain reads DTGVSQNPRHKITKRGQNVTFRCDPISEHNRLYWYRQTLGQGPEFLTYFQNEAQLEKSRLLSDRFSAERPKGSFSTLEIQRTEQGDSAMYLCASSPGVQITDTQYFGPGTRLTVL.

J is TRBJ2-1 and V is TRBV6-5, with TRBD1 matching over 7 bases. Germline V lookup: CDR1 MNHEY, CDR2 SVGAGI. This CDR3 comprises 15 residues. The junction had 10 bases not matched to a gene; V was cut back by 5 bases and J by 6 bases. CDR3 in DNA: TGTGCCAGCAGTCGAGACCGTCAGGGGGTCAATGAGCAGTTCTTC. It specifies CASSRDRQGVNEQFF.

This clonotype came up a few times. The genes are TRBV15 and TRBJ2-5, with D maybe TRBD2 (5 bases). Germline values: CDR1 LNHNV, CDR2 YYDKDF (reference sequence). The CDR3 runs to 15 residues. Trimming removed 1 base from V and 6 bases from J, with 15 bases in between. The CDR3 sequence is CATSRVGEGTQTQYF. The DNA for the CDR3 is TGTGCCACCAGCAGAGTGGGAGAGGGCACGCAGACCCAGTACTTC.

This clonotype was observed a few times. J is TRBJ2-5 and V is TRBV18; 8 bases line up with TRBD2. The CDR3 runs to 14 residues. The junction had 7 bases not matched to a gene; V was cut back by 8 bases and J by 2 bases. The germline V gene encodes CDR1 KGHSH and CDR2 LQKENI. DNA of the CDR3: TGTGCCAGCGCCATTCGGGGGGGGCAAGAGACCCAGTACTTC. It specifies CASAIRGGQETQYF.

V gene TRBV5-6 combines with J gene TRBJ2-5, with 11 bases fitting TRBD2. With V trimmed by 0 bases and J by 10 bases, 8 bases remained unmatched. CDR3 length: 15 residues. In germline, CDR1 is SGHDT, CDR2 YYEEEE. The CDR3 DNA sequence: TGTGCCAGCAGCTTGGAACTAGCGGGGGTCCCTGACCAGTACTTC. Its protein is CASSLELAGVPDQYF.

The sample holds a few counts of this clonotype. CDR3 coding DNA: TGCGCCAGCAGCTACTCCCCGGGGGCCGGCACAGATACGCAGTATTTT. This codes for CASSYSPGAGTDTQYF. The V call is TRBV5-1, the J call TRBJ2-3, with D possibly being TRBD1 or TRBD2 (6 bases each). CDR1 is SGHRS, CDR2 YFSETQ, per germline. V was shortened by 3 bases and J by 1 base, with 15 bases between the two germline ends. The CDR3 has 16 residues.

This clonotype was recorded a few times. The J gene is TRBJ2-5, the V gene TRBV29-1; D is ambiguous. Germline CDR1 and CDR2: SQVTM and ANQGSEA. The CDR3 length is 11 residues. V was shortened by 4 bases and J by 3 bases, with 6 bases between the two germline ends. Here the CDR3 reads CSVVGEETQYF. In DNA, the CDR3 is TGCAGCGTTGTTGGGGAAGAGACCCAGTACTTC. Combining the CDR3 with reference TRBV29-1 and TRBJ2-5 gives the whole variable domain SAVISQKPSRDICQRGTSLTIQCQVDSQVTMMFWYRQQPGQSLTLIATANQGSEATYESGFVIDKFPISRPNLTFSTLTVSNMSPEDSSIYLCSVVGEETQYFGPGTRLLVL.

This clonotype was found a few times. The CDR3 nucleotides are TGCAGTGTTGACGGGGACGCCTACGAGCAGTACTTC. This gives the protein CSVDGDAYEQYF. This rearrangement joins TRBV20-1 to TRBJ2-7; D possibly matches TRBD1 or TRBD2 (5 bases each). CDR1 and CDR2 from the germline V gene are DFQATT and SNEGSKA (reference sequence). This CDR3 spans 12 amino acids. The V end was cut by 7 bases, the J end by 2 bases, with 12 bases between.

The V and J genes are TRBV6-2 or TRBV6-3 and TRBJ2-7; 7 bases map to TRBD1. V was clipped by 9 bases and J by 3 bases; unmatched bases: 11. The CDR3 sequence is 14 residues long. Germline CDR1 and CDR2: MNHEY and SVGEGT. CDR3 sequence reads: CASRGTGAVYEQYF. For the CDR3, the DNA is TGTGCCAGTAGGGGCACAGGGGCCGTCTACGAGCAGTACTTC.

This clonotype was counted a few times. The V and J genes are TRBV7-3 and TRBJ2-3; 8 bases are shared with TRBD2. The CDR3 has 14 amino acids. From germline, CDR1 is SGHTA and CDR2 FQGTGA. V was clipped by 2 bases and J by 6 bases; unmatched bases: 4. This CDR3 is CASSLAGGSDTQYF. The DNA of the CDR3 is TGTGCCAGCAGCTTAGCGGGAGGATCGGATACGCAGTATTTT.

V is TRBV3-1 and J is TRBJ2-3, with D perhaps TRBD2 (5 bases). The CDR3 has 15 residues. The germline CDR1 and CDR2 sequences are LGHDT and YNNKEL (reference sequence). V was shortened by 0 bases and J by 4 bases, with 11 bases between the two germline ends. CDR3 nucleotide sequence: TGTGCCAGCAGCCAAGATTGGGAGCGATCAGATACGCAGTATTTT. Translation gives CASSQDWERSDTQYF.

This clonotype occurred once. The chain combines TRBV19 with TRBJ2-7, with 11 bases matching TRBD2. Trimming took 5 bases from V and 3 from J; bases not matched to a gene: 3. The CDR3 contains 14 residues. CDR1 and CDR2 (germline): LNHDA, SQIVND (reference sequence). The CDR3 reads CASSRLAGNYEQYF. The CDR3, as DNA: TGTGCCAGTAGTCGACTAGCGGGAAACTACGAGCAGTACTTC.

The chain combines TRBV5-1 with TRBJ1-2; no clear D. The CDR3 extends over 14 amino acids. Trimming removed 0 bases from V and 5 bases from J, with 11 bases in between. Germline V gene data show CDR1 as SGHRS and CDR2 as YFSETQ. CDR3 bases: TGCGCCAGCAGCTTGGACAAGGGCGGATATGGCTACACCTTC. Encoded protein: CASSLDKGGYGYTF. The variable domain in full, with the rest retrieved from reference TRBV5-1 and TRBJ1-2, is KAGVTQTPRYLIKTRGQQVTLSCSPISGHRSVSWYQQTPGQGLQFLFEYFSETQRNKGNFPGRFSGRQFSNSRSEMNVSTLELGDSALYLCASSLDKGGYGYTFGSGTRLTVV.

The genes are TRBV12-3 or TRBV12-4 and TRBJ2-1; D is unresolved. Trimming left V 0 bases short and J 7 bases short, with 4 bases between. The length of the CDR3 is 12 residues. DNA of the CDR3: TGTGCCAGCAGTTTAGCGTGGAATGAGCAGTTCTTC. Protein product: CASSLAWNEQFF.

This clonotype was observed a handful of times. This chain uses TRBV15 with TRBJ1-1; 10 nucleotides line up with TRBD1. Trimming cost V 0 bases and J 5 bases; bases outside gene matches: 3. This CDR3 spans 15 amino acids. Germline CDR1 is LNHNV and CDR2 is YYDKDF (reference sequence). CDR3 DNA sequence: TGTGCCACCAGCAGAGATGGACAGGGGGTTACTGAAGCTTTCTTT. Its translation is CATSRDGQGVTEAFF.

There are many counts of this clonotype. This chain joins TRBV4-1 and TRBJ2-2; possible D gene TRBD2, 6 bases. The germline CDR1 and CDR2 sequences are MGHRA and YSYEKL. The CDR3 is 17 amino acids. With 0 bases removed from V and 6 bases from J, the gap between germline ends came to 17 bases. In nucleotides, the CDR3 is TGCGCCAGCAGCCAAGATGCGGGGTTGAGGAGTGCCGGGGAGCTGTTTTTT. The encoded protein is CASSQDAGLRSAGELFF.